This TCR beta chain was documented in a study of CD8+CD57+ T cells in acquired aplastic anemia. Study information: Sorted CD4+ and CD8+ cells yielded DNA averaging around 3 ug. The study obtained 9.5 million to 12 million reads on average for CD4+ cells from healthy donors. General observations from the study: Both patients and controls carried the same twenty-nine CD8+ CDR3 sequences.

The use of genomic DNA as template underpinned the TCR beta VDJ and CDR3 profiling. TCRdb reprocessed the reads with MiXCR, giving one entry per CDR3 protein. The sample lists 35,000 to 50,000 distinct CDR3 sequences, 65% to 70% seen once, with 20% to 30% in the top ten. The CDR3 is 12 amino acids. The ends were cut back, 9 bases at V and 7 bases at J, with 13 bases in the middle. Germline values: CDR1 LNHDA, CDR2 SQIVND (reference sequence). With respect to this clonotype: Its antigen remains unknown.

The specimen was sorted CD4+, CD8+, or CD8+CD57+ T cells (not recorded which) from PBMCs. The chain employs TRBV19 and TRBJ2-1; a possible D gene is TRBD2 (5 bases). This clonotype was sampled from a human donor in good health, serving as a control. The CDR3, as DNA: TGTGCCAGCAGTGCGGGCACAAATGAGCAGTTCTTC. Protein sequence: CASSAGTNEQFF.